The 24 T cell receptor beta chains below come from one sample, sequenced in a study of blood T cell repertoires in COVID-19. Method: immunoSEQ multiplex PCR; TCRdb's copy keeps in-frame clones and lacks some. The data hold 250,000 to 350,000 clones, with 89% observed a single time. The material sequenced was peripheral blood. The receptors shown here come from a woman aged 60-70 years with acute or convalescent COVID-19.

The chain has TRBV11-2 and TRBJ2-7; the D gene is possibly TRBD1 (6 bases). V gave up 3 bases and J gave up 2 bases, with 11 bases separating them. There are 14 residues in the CDR3. Germline V gene sequence: CDR1 SGHAT, CDR2 FQNNGV. CDR3 in amino acids: CASSLWGPTYEQYF. The CDR3 nucleotides are TGTGCCAGCAGCTTGTGGGGGCCGACCTACGAGCAGTACTTC. The variable domain in full, with the rest retrieved from reference TRBV11-2 and TRBJ2-7, is EAGVAQSPRYKIIEKRQSVAFWCNPISGHATLYWYQQILGQGPKLLIQFQNNGVVDDSQLPKDRFSAERLKGVDSTLKIQPAKLEDSAVYLCASSLWGPTYEQYFGPGTRLTVT.

The rearrangement joins TRBV6-2 or TRBV6-3 to TRBJ2-6; D is uncertain. The CDR3 contains 18 residues. Trimming cost V 6 bases and J 1 base, with 19 bases left between them. Germline loops: CDR1 MNHEY, CDR2 SVGEGT. CDR3 sequence reads: CASSRAGLGESGANVLTF. The CDR3 nucleotides are TGTGCCAGCAGCCGAGCCGGCTTGGGCGAGTCTGGGGCCAACGTCCTGACTTTC.

J is TRBJ2-3 and V is TRBV7-2; 12 nucleotides align to TRBD2. Germline CDR1 is SGHTA and CDR2 is FQGNSA. The CDR3 totals 18 residues. Losses at the gene ends were 4 bases for V and 7 bases for J; bases not matched to a gene: 15. The CDR3 DNA follows: TGTGCCAGCAGCTCCCGGACTAGCGGGGTAAAAGCTTTGAATACGCAGTATTTT. As protein: CASSSRTSGVKALNTQYF.

This chain connects TRBV6-4 to TRBJ2-1; tentatively, D is TRBD2 (6 bases). CDR1 and CDR2 (germline): MRHNA, SNTAGT. This CDR3 is 16 amino acids long. Trimming shortened V by 0 bases and J by 8 bases, and 17 bases separated the two germline ends. CDR3 loop: CASSDSGQGGGDEQFF. CDR3 nucleotide sequence: TGTGCCAGCAGTGACTCTGGGCAGGGAGGAGGGGATGAGCAGTTCTTC.

This chain's CDR3 is CASSRGTSGQETQYF. In nucleotides, the CDR3 is TGTGCCAGCAGCCGGGGGACTAGCGGGCAAGAGACCCAGTACTTC. This chain joins TRBV3-1 (or the pseudogene TRBV3-2) and TRBJ2-5; 12 bases fit TRBD2. The junction had 2 bases not matched to a gene; V was cut back by 4 bases and J by 2 bases. This CDR3 contains 15 residues. The germline gives CDR1 LGHDT, CDR2 YNNKEL (reference sequence).

The gene calls are TRBV5-4 and TRBJ1-4; the D gene is possibly TRBD1 (5 bases). Germline V CDR1 and CDR2: SGHNT, YYREEE (reference sequence). The CDR3 is made up of 17 amino acids. Trimming took off 2 bases at V and 4 bases at J, with 18 bases between the two ends. The CDR3 nucleotides read TGTGCCAGCAGCTTACCAGGGTCTCTAAAAGGTAATGAAAAACTGTTTTTT. Its protein product is CASSLPGSLKGNEKLFF.

The CDR3 loop reads CSVEFTGLGTQYF. The CDR3 nucleotides read TGCAGCGTTGAATTTACAGGCTTAGGAACCCAGTACTTC. The chain is built from TRBV29-1 and TRBJ2-5, with a tentative D call TRBD1 (5 bases). This CDR3 spans 13 amino acids. Per the germline V gene, CDR1 is SQVTM and CDR2 is ANQGSEA. With 2 bases removed from V and 8 bases from J, the gap between germline ends came to 15 bases. The full variable domain, with the rest looked up from reference TRBV29-1 and TRBJ2-5, is SAVISQKPSRDICQRGTSLTIQCQVDSQVTMMFWYRQQPGQSLTLIATANQGSEATYESGFVIDKFPISRPNLTFSTLTVSNMSPEDSSIYLCSVEFTGLGTQYFGPGTRLLVL.

For the CDR3, the DNA is TGTGCCAGCAGCTCCTTTTTAGCGGGAAGCGGGGAGCTGTTTTTT. Translating gives CASSSFLAGSGELFF. The chain couples TRBV7-3 to TRBJ2-2; 8 bases are a match to TRBD2. Losses at the gene ends were 4 bases for V and 7 bases for J; bases not matched to a gene: 8. Germline-derived CDR1 and CDR2 are SGHTA and FQGTGA. The length of the CDR3 is 15 residues.

V and J are TRBV7-3 and TRBJ2-2; 10 positions agree with TRBD1. After removal of 3 bases from V and 5 bases from J, the junction contained 12 bases not matched to a gene. The germline V gene has CDR1 SGHTA and CDR2 FQGTGA. The CDR3 spans 18 residues. The CDR3 sequence: CASSLTPRQGARTGELFF. Written as DNA, the CDR3 is TGTGCCAGCAGCTTGACCCCCCGACAGGGGGCGAGGACCGGGGAGCTGTTTTTT.

The chain joins TRBV7-9 to TRBJ1-5; D uncertain. V lost 4 bases to trimming and J lost 5 bases, with 12 bases between them. The CDR3 length is 14 residues. Germline values: CDR1 SEHNR, CDR2 FQNEAQ (reference sequence). The chain's CDR3 is CASSSRGEYQPQHF. The DNA for the CDR3 is TGTGCCAGCAGCTCCCGCGGGGAGTATCAGCCCCAGCATTTT.

This rearrangement joins TRBV19 to TRBJ1-5, with 7 bases that match TRBD1. There are 15 residues in the CDR3. V trimming: 1 base; J trimming: 3 bases; junction bases outside the gene matches: 3. Germline values: CDR1 LNHDA, CDR2 SQIVND (reference sequence). The CDR3 sequence: CASSIAQGNNQPQHF. The DNA for the CDR3 is TGTGCCAGTAGTATAGCACAGGGGAACAATCAGCCCCAGCATTTT.

The chain uses TRBV7-9 and TRBJ2-7, with 10 nucleotides matching TRBD1. CDR3 length: 15 residues. Germline CDR1 SEHNR, CDR2 FQNEAQ (reference sequence). The junction had 8 bases not matched to a gene; V was cut back by 4 bases and J by 5 bases. CDR3 sequence (DNA): TGTGCCAGCAGCTGGGGGACAGGGGAGGTCGACGAGCAGTACTTC. Amino acids: CASSWGTGEVDEQYF.

V usage is TRBV7-9 and J usage is TRBJ2-7, with 13 bases lining up with TRBD2. This CDR3 comprises 17 residues. Germline lookup yields CDR1 SEHNR and CDR2 FQNEAQ (reference sequence). With 1 base clipped from V and 1 base from J, the junction kept 4 bases outside the gene matches. The CDR3 protein is CASSLGGLAGESYEQYF. DNA of the CDR3: TGTGCCAGCAGCTTAGGAGGACTAGCGGGAGAATCCTACGAGCAGTACTTC.

Only one count was recorded for this clone. This chain joins TRBV28 and TRBJ1-5, with D possibly being TRBD1 (5 bases). V lost 6 bases and J lost 6, with 24 bases in between. This CDR3 has 17 residues. Per the germline V gene, CDR1 is MDHEN and CDR2 is SYDVKM. In DNA form, the CDR3 reads TGTGCCAGCAGACCCTCGGGGGTAGGGGCCCTCGGTCAGCCCCAGCATTTT. Protein: CASRPSGVGALGQPQHF.

The V call is TRBV3-1 (or the pseudogene TRBV3-2), the J call TRBJ1-1; the D gene is possibly TRBD1 (5 bases). Trimming took off 0 bases at V and 1 base at J, with 12 bases between the two ends. The CDR3 contains 16 residues. From germline, CDR1 is LGHDT and CDR2 YNNKEL (reference sequence). The CDR3 DNA follows: TGTGCCAGCAGCCAAGATCGGGGAGGGGCGAACACTGAAGCTTTCTTT. Protein sequence: CASSQDRGGANTEAFF.

The chain has TRBV28 and TRBJ1-5; 9 positions agree with TRBD1. CDR1 and CDR2 (germline): MDHEN, SYDVKM. Germline trimming cut 4 bases from V and 7 bases from J; bases unmatched to any gene: 5. The CDR3 sequence is 14 residues long. DNA for the CDR3: TGTGCCAGCAGTTGGGGACAGGGAGGGCAGCCCCAGCATTTT. Encoded protein: CASSWGQGGQPQHF.

The chain joins TRBV29-1 to TRBJ2-3; perhaps TRBD2 as D (5 bases). Germline loops: CDR1 SQVTM, CDR2 ANQGSEA. The ends were cut back, 7 bases at V and 2 bases at J, with 10 bases in the middle. The CDR3 contains 12 residues. CDR3 bases: TGCAGCGGCGACGGGAACACAGATACGCAGTATTTT. Amino acids: CSGDGNTDTQYF.

This clone is a singleton in its sample. This chain connects TRBV28 to TRBJ2-3, with D possibly matching TRBD1 (5 bases). CDR1 MDHEN and CDR2 SYDVKM come from the germline V gene. The CDR3 contains 15 residues. Trimming cost V 8 bases and J 0 bases, with 15 bases left between them. In DNA form, the CDR3 reads TGTGCCAGCTGCCTTGGGGCCCAGAGCACAGATACGCAGTATTTT. Protein sequence: CASCLGAQSTDTQYF.

The chain employs TRBV9 and TRBJ2-5; 11 nucleotides line up with TRBD2. This CDR3 is 18 amino acids long. Germline-derived CDR1 and CDR2 are SGDLS and YYNGEE. The V gene end was trimmed by 2 bases and the J gene end by 4 bases; junction bases not matched to a gene: 13. CDR3 protein: CASSVGALAGGPRETQYF. CDR3 coding DNA: TGTGCCAGCAGCGTGGGGGCCCTAGCGGGGGGACCGAGAGAGACCCAGTACTTC.

The chain is built from TRBV6-6 and TRBJ2-1; D might be TRBD2 (6 bases). The germline V gene has CDR1 MNHNY and CDR2 SVGAGI (reference sequence). V was shortened by 6 bases and J by 5 bases, with 11 bases between the two germline ends. The CDR3 covers 13 residues. CDR3 in DNA: TGTGCCAGCAGGACCGGGAGCAACAATGAGCAGTTCTTC. It is translated as CASRTGSNNEQFF.

This sequence joins TRBV7-2 and TRBJ2-6; unclear D gene. The CDR3 is 14 amino acids. V gave up 5 bases and J gave up 0 bases, with 5 bases separating them. CDR1 SGHTA and CDR2 FQGNSA come from the germline V gene. As DNA, the CDR3 is TGTGCCAGCAGCCGGAGCTCTGGGGCCAACGTCCTGACTTTC. Translating gives CASSRSSGANVLTF.

A few counts support this clone. In nucleotides, the CDR3 is TGTGCCAGCAGCGTCGGGACTCAGCAAGAGACCCAGTACTTC. It codes for CASSVGTQQETQYF. This chain links TRBV9 with TRBJ2-5; D may be TRBD2 (6 bases). Germline loops: CDR1 SGDLS, CDR2 YYNGEE. Trimming shortened V by 2 bases and J by 2 bases, and 10 bases separated the two germline ends. This CDR3 is built from 14 residues.

V gene TRBV30 combines with J gene TRBJ1-6; 9 nucleotides line up with TRBD1. The CDR3 is made up of 17 amino acids. Trimming took 0 bases from V and 10 from J; bases not matched to a gene: 13. Germline CDR1 and CDR2: GTSNPN and SVGIG (reference sequence). This chain's CDR3 is CAWSVTRTGQGYSPLHF. Written as DNA, the CDR3 is TGTGCCTGGAGTGTAACCCGTACGGGACAGGGTTACTCACCCCTCCACTTT.

For this clone: Distinct nucleotide sequences in the sample also encode this CDR3. The chain is built from TRBV9 and TRBJ2-1, with 10 bases lining up with TRBD2. V trimming: 0 bases; J trimming: 8 bases; junction bases outside the gene matches: 8. Germline CDR1 reads SGDLS; CDR2 reads YYNGEE. CDR3 length equals 16 residues. For the CDR3, the DNA is TGTGCCAGCAGCGTAGGTCGTAGCGGGGGGTGGGATGAGCAGTTCTTC. This codes for CASSVGRSGGWDEQFF.